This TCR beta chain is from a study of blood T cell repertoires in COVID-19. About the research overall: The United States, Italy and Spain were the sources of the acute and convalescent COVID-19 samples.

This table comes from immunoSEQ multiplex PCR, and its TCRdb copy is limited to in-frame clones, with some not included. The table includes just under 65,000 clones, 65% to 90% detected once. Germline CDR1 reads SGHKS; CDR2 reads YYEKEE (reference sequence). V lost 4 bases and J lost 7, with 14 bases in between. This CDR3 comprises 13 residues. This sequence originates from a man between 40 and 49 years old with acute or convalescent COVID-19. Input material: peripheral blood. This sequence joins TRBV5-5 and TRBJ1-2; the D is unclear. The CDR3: CASSRVPEIGYTF. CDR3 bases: TGTGCCAGCAGCCGTGTTCCAGAAATTGGCTACACCTTC.